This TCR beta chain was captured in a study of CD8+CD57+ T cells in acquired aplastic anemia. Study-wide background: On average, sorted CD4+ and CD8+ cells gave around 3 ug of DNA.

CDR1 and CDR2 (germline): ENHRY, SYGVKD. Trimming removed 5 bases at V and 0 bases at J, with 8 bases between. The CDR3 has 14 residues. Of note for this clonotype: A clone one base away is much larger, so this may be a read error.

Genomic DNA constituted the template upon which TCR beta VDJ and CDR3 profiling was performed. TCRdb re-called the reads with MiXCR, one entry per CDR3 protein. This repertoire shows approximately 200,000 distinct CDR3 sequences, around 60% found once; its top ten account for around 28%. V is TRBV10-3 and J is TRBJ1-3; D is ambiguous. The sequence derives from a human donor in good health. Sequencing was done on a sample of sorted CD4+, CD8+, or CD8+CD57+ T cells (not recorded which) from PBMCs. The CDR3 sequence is CAISPQRSGNTIYF. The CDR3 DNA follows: TGTGCCATCAGTCCCCAGCGCTCTGGAAACACCATATATTTT.